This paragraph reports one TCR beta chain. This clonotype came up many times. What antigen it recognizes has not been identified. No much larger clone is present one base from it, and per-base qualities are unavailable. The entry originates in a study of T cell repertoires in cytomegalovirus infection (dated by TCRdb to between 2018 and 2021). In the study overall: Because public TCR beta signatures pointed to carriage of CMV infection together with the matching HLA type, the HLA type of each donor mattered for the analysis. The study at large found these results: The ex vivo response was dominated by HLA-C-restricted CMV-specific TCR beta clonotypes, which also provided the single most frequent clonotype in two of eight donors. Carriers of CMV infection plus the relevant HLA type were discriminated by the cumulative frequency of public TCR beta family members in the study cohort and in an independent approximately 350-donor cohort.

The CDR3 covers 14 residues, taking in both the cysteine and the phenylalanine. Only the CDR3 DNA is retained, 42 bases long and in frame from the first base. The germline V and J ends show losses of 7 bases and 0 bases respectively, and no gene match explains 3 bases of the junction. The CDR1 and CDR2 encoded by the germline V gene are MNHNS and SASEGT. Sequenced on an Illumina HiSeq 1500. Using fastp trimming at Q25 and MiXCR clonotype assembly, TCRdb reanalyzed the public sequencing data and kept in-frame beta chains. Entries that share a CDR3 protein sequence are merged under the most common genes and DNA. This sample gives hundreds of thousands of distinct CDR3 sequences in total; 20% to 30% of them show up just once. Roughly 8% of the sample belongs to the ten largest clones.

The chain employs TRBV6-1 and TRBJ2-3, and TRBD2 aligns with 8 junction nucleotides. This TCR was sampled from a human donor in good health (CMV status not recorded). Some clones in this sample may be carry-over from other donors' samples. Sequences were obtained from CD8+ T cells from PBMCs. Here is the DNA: TGTGCCAGCACGGCTAGCGGGAGCACAGATACGCAGTATTTT. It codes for CASTASGSTDTQYF.